A single sample gave rise to the 21 T cell receptor beta chains below, sequenced in a study of cytomegalovirus exposure and HLA in healthy donors. The protocol was immunoSEQ multiplex PCR, while the TCRdb copy is restricted to in-frame clones and leaves out a portion. This table holds more than 45,000 clones, roughly 89% found once. The sequenced sample consisted of PBMCs. All receptors come from a woman aged 18-29 years in good health and CMV-seronegative.

V usage is TRBV11-2 and J usage is TRBJ2-3, with 7 bases matching TRBD1. Germline V CDR1 and CDR2: SGHAT, FQNNGV. There are 16 residues in the CDR3. V lost 4 bases to trimming and J lost 2 bases; unmatched junction nucleotides: 9. The CDR3 loop is CASSSPGRGPTDTQYF. The CDR3 coding sequence is TGTGCCAGCAGCTCCCCGGGAAGGGGGCCCACAGATACGCAGTATTTT.

This rearrangement joins TRBV27 to TRBJ2-7, with TRBD1 matching 9 bases. Germline CDR1 and CDR2: MNHEY and SMNVEV (reference sequence). V lost 2 bases to trimming and J lost 2 bases; unmatched junction nucleotides: 4. This CDR3 region has 15 residues. CDR3 sequence: CASSLTGGNTYEQYF. In DNA form, the CDR3 reads TGTGCCAGCAGTTTAACAGGGGGCAATACCTACGAGCAGTACTTC.

The rearrangement uses TRBV6-1 and TRBJ2-7; 7 bases are shared with TRBD2. Trimming at V came to 8 bases and at J to 0 bases, leaving 10 bases not matched to a gene. Germline V gene lookup returns CDR1 MNHNS and CDR2 SASEGT. This CDR3 is built from 15 residues. CDR3: CASSPSAGPSYEQYF. CDR3 DNA: TGTGCCAGCTCCCCCTCAGCGGGGCCCTCCTACGAGCAGTACTTC.

This CDR3 reads CASRPAGSYEQYF. The CDR3 DNA is TGTGCCAGCCGGCCTGCGGGGTCCTACGAGCAGTACTTC. The chain links TRBV4-2 to TRBJ2-7; D perhaps matches TRBD2 (6 bases). Germline V CDR1 and CDR2: LGHNA, YNFKEQ. The CDR3 sequence is 13 residues long. V was pared by 8 bases and J by 1 base, with 12 bases between.

The chain has TRBV7-2 and TRBJ2-3; TRBD2 agrees at 7 bases. The CDR3 has 16 residues. CDR1 is SGHTA, CDR2 FQGNSA, per germline. Trimming removed 2 bases from V and 0 bases from J; junction bases left unmatched: 5. Here the CDR3 reads CASSLWAGVSTDTQYF. CDR3 coding DNA: TGTGCCAGCAGCTTATGGGCGGGAGTAAGCACAGATACGCAGTATTTT.

V is TRBV5-1 and J is TRBJ1-2; possible D gene TRBD1, 6 bases. From germline, CDR1 is SGHRS and CDR2 YFSETQ. V lost 3 bases to trimming and J lost 3 bases, with 12 bases between them. This CDR3 has 14 residues. The CDR3 DNA is TGCGCCAGCAGCTACTCAGGGGTCTACTATGGCTACACCTTC. This sequence encodes CASSYSGVYYGYTF.

The V gene is TRBV5-6, the J gene TRBJ1-3; D possibly corresponds to TRBD1 (5 bases). V shed 4 bases and J shed 2 bases, with 19 bases lying between them. CDR3 length: 17 residues. Germline loops: CDR1 SGHDT, CDR2 YYEEEE. CDR3 sequence reads: CASSTIAAGSPGNTIYF. CDR3 bases: TGTGCCAGCAGCACCATAGCGGCAGGGAGCCCTGGAAACACCATATATTTT.

This clone was seen a handful of times. The CDR3 sequence: CASSFETGGNSEAFF. The DNA of the CDR3 is TGCGCCAGCAGCTTCGAAACGGGAGGTAATTCTGAAGCTTTCTTT. The chain carries TRBV5-1 and TRBJ1-1; D is undetermined. Germline CDR1 is SGHRS and CDR2 is YFSETQ. The V end lost 2 bases, the J end lost 6 bases, and 17 bases lay between the germline ends. The CDR3 covers 15 residues. The variable domain in full, with the rest retrieved from reference TRBV5-1 and TRBJ1-1, is KAGVTQTPRYLIKTRGQQVTLSCSPISGHRSVSWYQQTPGQGLQFLFEYFSETQRNKGNFPGRFSGRQFSNSRSEMNVSTLELGDSALYLCASSFETGGNSEAFFGQGTRLTVV.

This rearrangement joins TRBV19 to TRBJ2-1; TRBD1 matches at 7 bases. This CDR3 contains 17 residues. CDR1 and CDR2 (germline): LNHDA, SQIVND (reference sequence). Trimming cost V 0 bases and J 9 bases; bases outside gene matches: 14. As DNA, the CDR3 is TGTGCCAGTAGTATAGATGGACAGGCTGCGACCTGGGGTGAGCAGTTCTTC. Translated: CASSIDGQAATWGEQFF.

This clone was observed a single time. V gene TRBV19 combines with J gene TRBJ2-2, with TRBD2 matching over 8 bases. V lost 7 bases to trimming and J lost 3 bases; unmatched junction nucleotides: 16. The CDR3 loop spans 18 amino acids. Germline V lookup: CDR1 LNHDA, CDR2 SQIVND (reference sequence). The CDR3 bases are TGTGCCAGTACCATAGGGGCGGGGGGCCGCATCTACACCGGGGAGCTGTTTTTT. Translation gives CASTIGAGGRIYTGELFF. Drawing the rest from reference TRBV19 and TRBJ2-2, the complete variable domain is DGGITQSPKYLFRKEGQNVTLSCEQNLNHDAMYWYRQDPGQGLRLIYYSQIVNDFQKGDIAEGYSVSREKKESFPLTVTSAQKNPTAFYLCASTIGAGGRIYTGELFFGEGSRLTVL.

V usage is TRBV4-3 and J usage is TRBJ2-2, with D maybe TRBD1 (5 bases). Between the trimmed V and J ends, which lost 1 base and 8 bases, there was a span of 11 bases. There are 14 residues in the CDR3. Germline assignment: CDR1 LGHNA and CDR2 YSLEER. Written as DNA, the CDR3 is TGCGCCAGCAGCCAAGCCCGGACATATGGGGAGCTGTTTTTT. Protein sequence: CASSQARTYGELFF.

This chain uses TRBV30 with TRBJ2-1, with D possibly matching TRBD2 (5 bases). CDR1 and CDR2 (germline): GTSNPN, SVGIG (reference sequence). The CDR3 covers 16 residues. Trimming removed 8 bases at V and 0 bases at J, with 20 bases between. CDR3 DNA sequence: TGTGCCCAGCTGAGGGATGGTGAGGTCTCCTACAATGAGCAGTTCTTC. Translating gives CAQLRDGEVSYNEQFF. The full variable domain, rest sourced from reference TRBV30 and TRBJ2-1, is SQTIHQWPATLVQPVGSPLSLECTVEGTSNPNLYWYRQAAGRGLQLLFYSVGIGQISSEVPQNLSASRPQDRQFILSSKKLLLSDSGFYLCAQLRDGEVSYNEQFFGPGTRLTVL.

This CDR3 is CAWKRPGTDTQYF. The DNA of the CDR3 is TGTGCCTGGAAGCGGCCCGGCACAGATACGCAGTATTTT. The chain couples TRBV30 to TRBJ2-3; perhaps TRBD2 as D (5 bases). The CDR3 spans 13 residues. With 4 bases removed from V and 1 base from J, the gap between germline ends came to 9 bases. Per the germline V gene, CDR1 is GTSNPN and CDR2 is SVGIG (reference sequence).

The chain couples TRBV5-6 to TRBJ2-7, with D perhaps matching TRBD2 (5 bases). From germline, CDR1 is SGHDT and CDR2 YYEEEE. The CDR3 contains 17 residues. V was clipped by 4 bases and J by 3 bases, with 23 bases between them. The CDR3 sequence: CASSGGIAFSAVYEQYF. DNA of the CDR3: TGTGCCAGCAGCGGCGGCATAGCGTTCTCGGCGGTCTACGAGCAGTACTTC.

V usage is TRBV7-3 and J usage is TRBJ2-1; TRBD2 matches at 9 bases. The CDR3 is 14 residues long. V lost 5 bases to trimming and J lost 5 bases; unmatched junction nucleotides: 4. CDR1 and CDR2 (germline): SGHTA, FQGTGA. The CDR3 DNA sequence: TGTGCCAGCAGCCCCGGACTAGCGAACAATGAGCAGTTCTTC. It encodes CASSPGLANNEQFF.

The V gene is TRBV6-1, the J gene TRBJ1-2; no clear D. This CDR3 contains 11 residues. The V end was cut by 6 bases, the J end by 5 bases, with 7 bases between. Germline-derived CDR1 and CDR2 are MNHNS and SASEGT. CDR3 protein: CASSLRYGYTF. Here the CDR3 DNA reads TGTGCCAGCAGCCTCAGATATGGCTACACCTTC.

This sequence joins TRBV9 and TRBJ2-1, with a tentative D call TRBD1 (6 bases). Germline loops: CDR1 SGDLS, CDR2 YYNGEE. V shed 6 bases and J shed 5 bases, with 12 bases lying between them. There are 13 residues in the CDR3. CDR3 DNA: TGTGCCAGCAACAGGGATGGGAACAATGAGCAGTTCTTC. It specifies CASNRDGNNEQFF.

The V and J genes are TRBV5-6 and TRBJ2-3; TRBD2 might be the D (5 bases). The ends were cut back, 2 bases at V and 0 bases at J, with 13 bases in the middle. The length of the CDR3 is 16 residues. The V gene's germline CDR1 is SGHDT and CDR2 YYEEEE. CDR3 region: CASSFPSSTSTDTQYF. The CDR3 DNA follows: TGTGCCAGCAGCTTCCCTAGCAGTACTAGCACAGATACGCAGTATTTT.

V usage is TRBV7-9 and J usage is TRBJ1-2, with 8 nucleotides matching TRBD1. Germline CDR1 is SEHNR and CDR2 is FQNEAQ (reference sequence). The junction had 6 bases not matched to a gene; V was cut back by 3 bases and J by 6 bases. This CDR3 region has 14 residues. The CDR3 protein is CASSFLDRVDGYTF. For the CDR3, the DNA is TGTGCCAGCAGCTTTCTGGACAGGGTCGATGGCTACACCTTC.

The chain employs TRBV7-3 and TRBJ1-3, with D perhaps matching TRBD1 (5 bases). This CDR3 has 19 residues. CDR1 is SGHTA and CDR2 is FQGTGA in the germline V gene. The ends were cut back, 1 base at V and 0 bases at J, with 19 bases in the middle. CDR3 in amino acids: CASSLKGLRVHYSGNTIYF. In DNA, the CDR3 is TGTGCCAGCAGCTTAAAGGGACTCAGAGTACATTACTCTGGAAACACCATATATTTT.

V is TRBV6-5 and J is TRBJ1-2; D possibly corresponds to TRBD1 (5 bases). Trimming took 7 bases from V and 2 from J, leaving 14 bases between them. CDR3 length equals 14 residues. Germline loops: CDR1 MNHEY, CDR2 SVGAGI. CDR3 sequence (DNA): TGTGCCAGCACCAAGGGGCAGGGAAACTATGGCTACACCTTC. Protein: CASTKGQGNYGYTF.